The entry below describes one T cell receptor beta chain. The antigen is undetermined. Time point defined: cycle 4 day 1 (C4D1), after 5 to 7 weeks of nivolumab. Each patient experienced a relapse that followed autologous stem cell transplantation, and brentuximab vedotin exposure varied. Generated by immunoSEQ multiplex PCR, the TCRdb table keeps only in-frame clones and is missing some. This sample has just under 45,000 clones, with roughly two thirds found just once. This sample is drawn from a study of PD-1 blockade in classical Hodgkin lymphoma. Study results and limitations: Patients starting nivolumab under 1 year after ASCT were excluded. Those achieving complete response showed baseline diversity like newly diagnosed patients.

This CDR3 region has 13 residues. Trimming removed 1 base from V and 6 bases from J, with 6 bases in between. Germline lookup yields CDR1 MDHEN and CDR2 SYDVKM. The TCR originated in a human donor with classical Hodgkin lymphoma. The gene calls are TRBV28 and TRBJ2-2; D unresolved. This sample comprised peripheral blood mononuclear cells (PBMCs), obtained before the fourth cycle of nivolumab. CDR3 sequence reads: CASSLSAPGELFF. The CDR3, as DNA: TGTGCCAGCAGTTTATCCGCCCCCGGGGAGCTGTTTTTT.